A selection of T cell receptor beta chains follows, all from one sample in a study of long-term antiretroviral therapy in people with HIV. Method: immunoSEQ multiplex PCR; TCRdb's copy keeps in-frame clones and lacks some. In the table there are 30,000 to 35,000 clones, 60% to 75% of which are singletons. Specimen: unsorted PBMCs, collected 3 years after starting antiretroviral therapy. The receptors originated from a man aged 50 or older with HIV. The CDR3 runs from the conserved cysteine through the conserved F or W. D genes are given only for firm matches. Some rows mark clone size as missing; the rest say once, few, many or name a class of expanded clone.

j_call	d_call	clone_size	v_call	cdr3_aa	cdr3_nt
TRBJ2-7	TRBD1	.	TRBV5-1	CASSWLGQGEGEQYF	TGCGCCAGCAGCTGGCTGGGACAGGGCGAGGGCGAGCAGTACTTC
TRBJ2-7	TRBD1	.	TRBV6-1	CASGRQGNSYEQYF	TGTGCCAGCGGCAGACAGGGGAACTCCTACGAGCAGTACTTC
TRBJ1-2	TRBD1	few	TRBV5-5	CASSRTGGPGYGYTF	TGTGCCAGCAGCCGAACAGGGGGCCCGGGCTATGGCTACACCTTC
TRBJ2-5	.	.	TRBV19	CASSEDRWQETQYF	TGTGCCAGTAGTGAAGATCGATGGCAAGAGACCCAGTACTTC
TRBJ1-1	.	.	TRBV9	CASSASGVLTEAFF	TGTGCCAGCAGCGCATCAGGGGTTCTCACTGAAGCTTTCTTT
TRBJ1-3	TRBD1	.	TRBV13	CASSFTDRAGNTIYF	TGTGCCAGCAGCTTTACGGACAGGGCTGGAAACACCATATATTTT
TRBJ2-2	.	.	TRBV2	CASRRGASANTGELFF	TGTGCCAGCCGCCGAGGGGCCTCTGCGAACACCGGGGAGCTGTTTTTT
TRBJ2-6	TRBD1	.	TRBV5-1	CASSVGQGAVLSGANVLTF	TGCGCCAGCAGCGTCGGACAGGGGGCTGTCCTATCTGGGGCCAACGTCCTGACTTTC
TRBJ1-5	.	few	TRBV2	CASSDPRGLYSNQPQHF	TGTGCCAGCAGTGACCCAAGGGGCCTGTATAGCAATCAGCCCCAGCATTTT
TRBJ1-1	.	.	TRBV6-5	CASSYISSGVHAEAFF	TGTGCCAGCAGTTACATTAGCTCGGGGGTTCACGCTGAAGCTTTCTTT
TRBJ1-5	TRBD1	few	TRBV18	CASSPGTGGPQPQHF	TGTGCCAGCTCACCAGGGACAGGAGGCCCTCAGCCCCAGCATTTT
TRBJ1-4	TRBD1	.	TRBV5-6	CASSTQGADEKLFF	TGTGCCAGCAGCACTCAGGGGGCCGATGAAAAACTGTTTTTT
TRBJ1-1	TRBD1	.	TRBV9	CASSVGGQGLYEAFF	TGTGCCAGCAGCGTAGGGGGACAGGGTTTATATGAAGCTTTCTTT
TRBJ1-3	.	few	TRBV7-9	CASSLGSSGNTIYF	TGTGCCAGCAGCTTAGGGAGCTCTGGAAACACCATATATTTT
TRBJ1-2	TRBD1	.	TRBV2	CATNDRGPYGYTF	TGTGCCACCAACGACAGGGGGCCCTATGGCTACACCTTC
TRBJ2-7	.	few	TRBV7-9	CASSLGGLSYEQYF	TGTGCCAGCAGCTTAGGTGGGTTATCCTACGAGCAGTACTTC
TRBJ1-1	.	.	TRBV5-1	CASSMTSPNTEAFF	TGCGCCAGCAGCATGACCTCTCCGAACACTGAAGCTTTCTTT
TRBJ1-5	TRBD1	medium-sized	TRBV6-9	CASSRTGGHNQPQHF	TGTGCCAGCAGTCGGACAGGGGGGCACAATCAGCCCCAGCATTTT
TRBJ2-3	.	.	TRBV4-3	CASSQEAASTDTQYF	TGCGCCAGCAGCCAAGAGGCGGCCAGCACAGATACGCAGTATTTT
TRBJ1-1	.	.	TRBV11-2	CASSSPWAKKFTEAFF	TGTGCCAGCAGCTCCCCTTGGGCCAAGAAGTTCACTGAAGCTTTCTTT
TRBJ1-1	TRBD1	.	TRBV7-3	CASSLQGGRRNTEAFF	TGTGCCAGCAGCCTCCAGGGGGGACGCAGGAACACTGAAGCTTTCTTT
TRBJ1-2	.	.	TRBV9	CASATGESGRYGYTF	TGTGCCAGCGCGACGGGGGAAAGTGGAAGATATGGCTACACCTTC
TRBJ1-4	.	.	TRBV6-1	CASSEVRREKLFF	TGTGCCAGCAGTGAAGTTCGACGAGAAAAACTGTTTTTT
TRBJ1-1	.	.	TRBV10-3	CAINSQGNTEAFF	TGTGCCATCAACAGTCAGGGGAACACTGAAGCTTTCTTT
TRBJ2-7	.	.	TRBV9	CASSDLTYEQYF	TGTGCCAGCAGCGACCTGACCTACGAGCAGTACTTC
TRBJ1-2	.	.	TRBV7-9	CASSSPADTHLYGYTF	TGTGCCAGCAGCTCCCCCGCTGACACGCACCTCTATGGCTACACCTTC
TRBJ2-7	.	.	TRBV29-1	CSVVIIDGLYEQYF	TGCAGCGTTGTCATCATTGACGGACTCTACGAGCAGTACTTC
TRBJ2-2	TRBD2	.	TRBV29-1	CSVEEPSGRVNTGELFF	TGCAGCGTTGAAGAGCCTAGCGGGAGGGTGAACACCGGGGAGCTGTTTTTT
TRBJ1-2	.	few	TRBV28	CASSPSWDPQLGYTF	TGTGCCAGCAGTCCCTCTTGGGACCCTCAGCTGGGCTACACCTTC